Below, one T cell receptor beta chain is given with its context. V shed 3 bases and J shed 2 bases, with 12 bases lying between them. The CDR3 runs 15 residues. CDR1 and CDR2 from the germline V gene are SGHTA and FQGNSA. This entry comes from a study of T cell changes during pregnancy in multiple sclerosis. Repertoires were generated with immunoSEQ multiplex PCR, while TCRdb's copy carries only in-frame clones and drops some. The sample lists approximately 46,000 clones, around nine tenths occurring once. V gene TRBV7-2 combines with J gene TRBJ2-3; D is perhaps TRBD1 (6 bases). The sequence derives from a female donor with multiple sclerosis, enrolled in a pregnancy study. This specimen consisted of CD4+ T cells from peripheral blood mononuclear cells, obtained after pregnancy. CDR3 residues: CASSLDSMVTDTQYF. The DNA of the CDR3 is TGTGCCAGCAGCTTGGACAGTATGGTCACAGATACGCAGTATTTT.